The next 32 T cell receptor beta chains were all read from a single sample in a study of T-cell reconstitution after alpha-beta-depleted transplantation in children. Unique molecular identifiers featured in how the TCRbeta library was prepared. Each CDR3 protein gets one entry after TCRdb re-called the PCR reads with MiXCR. This table has approximately 510,000 distinct CDR3 sequences, around 20% appearing once. The specimen was PBMCs from the stem cell graft donor, collected from the stem cell graft. Source of these receptors: a human donor who donated a stem cell graft to a child with acute lymphoblastic leukemia.

The genes are TRBV12-3 or TRBV12-4 and TRBJ2-1; D is unresolved. The CDR3 runs 15 residues. V shed 8 bases and J shed 8 bases, with 22 bases lying between them. CDR3 residues: CASCPLGRAWDEQFF. In nucleotides, the CDR3 is TGTGCCAGCTGCCCCCTTGGGCGAGCTTGGGATGAGCAGTTCTTC.

The chain is built from TRBV7-7 and TRBJ2-6; TRBD1 aligns across 9 bases. CDR3 size: 17 residues. V trimming: 3 bases; J trimming: 2 bases; junction bases outside the gene matches: 5. Germline V gene lookup returns CDR1 SSHAT and CDR2 FNYEAQ (reference sequence). CDR3 coding DNA: TGTGCCAGCAGCTTGGGGACAGGGAGAACTGGGGCCAACGTCCTGACTTTC. Translating it yields CASSLGTGRTGANVLTF.

The rearrangement joins TRBV5-1 to TRBJ2-1; D is ambiguous. This CDR3 contains 14 residues. Trimming took 0 bases from V and 7 from J, leaving 11 bases between them. Germline CDR1 is SGHRS and CDR2 is YFSETQ. The CDR3, as DNA: TGCGCCAGCAGCTTGGAATCATCCGTTAATGAGCAGTTCTTC. Residues: CASSLESSVNEQFF.

In its sample, this clonotype was seen a few times. The chain recombines TRBV27 with TRBJ2-6; the D is unclear. This CDR3 has 15 amino acids. CDR1 MNHEY and CDR2 SMNVEV come from the germline V gene (reference sequence). Trimming left V 7 bases short and J 0 bases short, with 10 bases between. In DNA, the CDR3 is TGTGCCAGCACTAGACTGGACTCTGGGGCCAACGTCCTGACTTTC. It codes for CASTRLDSGANVLTF. Looking up the rest from reference TRBV27 and TRBJ2-6 gives the full variable domain: EAQVTQNPRYLITVTGKKLTVTCSQNMNHEYMSWYRQDPGLGLRQIYYSMNVEVTDKGDVPEGYKVSRKEKRNFPLILESPSPNQTSLYFCASTRLDSGANVLTFGAGSRLTVL.

The chain has TRBV6-5 and TRBJ2-7; TRBD1 matches at 9 bases. Germline CDR1 and CDR2: MNHEY and SVGAGI. J was trimmed by 4 bases and V by 2 bases; bases with no gene match: 6. The CDR3 sequence is 15 residues long. As DNA, the CDR3 is TGTGCCAGCAGTTACCGGGACAGGGATACGTACGAGCAGTACTTC. Translated: CASSYRDRDTYEQYF.

This clonotype was found a few times. The chain links TRBV7-9 to TRBJ1-2; TRBD1 agrees at 9 bases. CDR1 is SEHNR and CDR2 is FQNEAQ in the germline V gene (reference sequence). The V and J ends lost 5 bases and 5 bases, in that order; junction bases with no gene match: 6. The CDR3 is 14 amino acids. The CDR3 protein is CASSGGTGIYGYTF. The CDR3 DNA reads as TGTGCCAGCAGCGGTGGGACAGGGATATATGGCTACACCTTC.

The V gene is TRBV20-1, the J gene TRBJ1-6; D might be TRBD1 (5 bases). The V and J ends lost 1 base and 3 bases respectively, with 13 bases between them. The CDR3 totals 16 residues. The germline V gene has CDR1 DFQATT and CDR2 SNEGSKA (reference sequence). The CDR3: CSARGAQGLYNSPLHF. As DNA, the CDR3 is TGCAGTGCTAGAGGAGCCCAGGGTCTCTATAATTCACCCCTCCACTTT.

The J gene is TRBJ1-2, the V gene TRBV7-9, with TRBD1 matching 8 bases. Trimming removed 5 bases from V and 0 bases from J; junction bases left unmatched: 8. Germline V lookup: CDR1 SEHNR, CDR2 FQNEAQ (reference sequence). The CDR3 covers 16 residues. This chain's CDR3 is CASSPGQVASNYGYTF. The CDR3 DNA reads as TGTGCCAGCAGCCCGGGACAGGTCGCCTCTAACTATGGCTACACCTTC.

This clonotype was counted a few times. The chain is built from TRBV6-1 and TRBJ1-6, with unresolved D. CDR1 and CDR2 (germline): MNHNS, SASEGT. V was cut by 1 base and J by 12 bases, with 13 bases left in between. The CDR3 is 14 residues long. The CDR3 is CASSEETQWGPLHF. In DNA, the CDR3 is TGTGCCAGCAGTGAAGAGACCCAATGGGGACCCCTCCACTTT.

The table lists this clonotype with a count of one. The V and J genes are TRBV9 and TRBJ1-2, with TRBD1 identical over 8 bases. With 3 bases clipped from V and 7 bases from J, the junction kept 14 bases outside the gene matches. The CDR3 sequence is 16 residues long. CDR1 is SGDLS, CDR2 YYNGEE, per germline. Written as DNA, the CDR3 is TGTGCCAGCAGCGCCAGTTCGACAGGGGCCTCTGGTGGCTACACCTTC. Its translation is CASSASSTGASGGYTF. Full variable domain (outside the CDR3, taken from reference TRBV9 and TRBJ1-2): DSGVTQTPKHLITATGQRVTLRCSPRSGDLSVYWYQQSLDQGLQFLIQYYNGEERAKGNILERFSAQQFPDLHSELNLSSLELGDSALYFCASSASSTGASGGYTFGSGTRLTVV.

The chain is built from TRBV7-8 and TRBJ2-5; 8 positions agree with TRBD1. V was pared by 6 bases and J by 1 base, with 7 bases of the junction left unmatched. Germline V lookup: CDR1 SGHVS, CDR2 FQNEAQ. The CDR3 has 15 amino acids. The CDR3 DNA reads TGTGCCAGCAGTCTTAACGACAGGGGCCAAGAGACCCAGTACTTC. This gives the protein CASSLNDRGQETQYF.

This clonotype was counted between two and nine times. This rearrangement joins TRBV12-5 to TRBJ2-7; D is uncertain. With 2 bases removed from V and 6 bases from J, the gap between germline ends came to 20 bases. CDR1 and CDR2 from the germline V gene are LGHNT and FRNRAP. This CDR3 is built from 16 residues. CDR3 residues: CASGLPRPSPVPEQYF. CDR3 sequence (DNA): TGTGCTAGTGGTTTGCCCAGACCCTCGCCGGTCCCCGAGCAGTACTTC.

This sequence joins TRBV12-3 or TRBV12-4 and TRBJ1-4, with D hard to call. This CDR3 contains 14 residues. V was trimmed by 3 bases and J by 0 bases, leaving 5 bases between them. The CDR3: CASSFGTTNEKLFF. CDR3 bases: TGTGCCAGCAGTTTCGGTACAACTAATGAAAAACTGTTTTTT.

This chain connects TRBV12-3 or TRBV12-4 to TRBJ1-5; D perhaps matches TRBD1 (6 bases). The CDR3 has 15 amino acids. The V gene lost 6 bases and the J gene lost 4 bases, with 16 bases spanning the gap. The CDR3 DNA sequence: TGTGCCAGCAGCTCTTTAGGGGGGAGAAATCAGCCCCAGCATTTT. It encodes CASSSLGGRNQPQHF.

The chain carries TRBV7-9 and TRBJ2-7, with D tentatively TRBD1 (5 bases). CDR1 and CDR2 (germline): SEHNR, FQNEAQ (reference sequence). Trimming removed 6 bases from V and 2 bases from J, with 11 bases in between. CDR3 length equals 13 residues. The CDR3 DNA sequence: TGTGCCAGCAGTCATGACAGCCCCTACGAGCAGTACTTC. This translates into CASSHDSPYEQYF.

The chain is built from TRBV29-1 and TRBJ1-1; TRBD1 is a possible D gene (6 bases). The germline V and J ends were trimmed by 3 bases and 1 base, with 9 bases remaining between them. This CDR3 is built from 13 residues. CDR1 is SQVTM and CDR2 is ANQGSEA in the germline V gene. This CDR3 is CSVDRGRNTEAFF. The CDR3 DNA reads TGCAGCGTTGACAGGGGAAGGAACACTGAAGCTTTCTTT.

The sample holds many counts of this clonotype. The chain carries TRBV6-1 and TRBJ1-4, with 10 bases identical to TRBD1. The V segment lost 6 bases and the J segment 8 bases; nucleotides outside the gene matches: 6. Looked up from germline, CDR1 is MNHNS and CDR2 is SASEGT. CDR3 length: 14 amino acids. The CDR3 nucleotides read TGTGCCAGCAGACCGGGACAGGGGAACGAAAAACTGTTTTTT. This gives the protein CASRPGQGNEKLFF.

This clonotype has a handful of counts. The rearrangement uses TRBV2 and TRBJ2-1; 11 bases fit TRBD2. Germline trimming cut 3 bases from V and 9 bases from J; bases unmatched to any gene: 4. CDR1 and CDR2 (germline): SNHLY, FYNNEI. The length of the CDR3 is 14 residues. DNA for the CDR3: TGTGCCAGCAGTGACGTAGCGGGAGGGAGTGAGCAGTTCTTC. Its translation: CASSDVAGGSEQFF. Complete variable domain (other parts from reference TRBV2 and TRBJ2-1): EPEVTQTPSHQVTQMGQEVILRCVPISNHLYFYWYRQILGQKVEFLVSFYNNEISEKSEIFDDQFSVERPDGSNFTLKIRSTKLEDSAMYFCASSDVAGGSEQFFGPGTRLTVL.

This clonotype was seen a handful of times. The genes are TRBV27 and TRBJ2-7, with a possible D match to TRBD1 (7 bases). Germline V gives CDR1 MNHEY, CDR2 SMNVEV (reference sequence). The CDR3 spans 15 residues. The V gene lost 5 bases and the J gene lost 4 bases, with 18 bases spanning the gap. CDR3 nucleotide sequence: TGTGCCAGCAGTCCGGCCCCGACAGGGAGGTACGAGCAGTACTTC. This encodes CASSPAPTGRYEQYF.

The genes are TRBV19 and TRBJ2-3; D may be TRBD2 (5 bases). CDR1 and CDR2 (germline): LNHDA, SQIVND (reference sequence). The V end was cut by 6 bases, the J end by 5 bases, with 27 bases between. The CDR3 is 18 residues long. For the CDR3, the DNA is TGTGCCAGTAGCCCGGCGGGTTGGAGGCAGGAATTTCGAGATACGCAGTATTTT. This translates into CASSPAGWRQEFRDTQYF.

This clonotype was seen only a few times. V gene TRBV9 combines with J gene TRBJ2-5; the match to TRBD1 covers 7 bases. The ends lost 2 bases at V and 6 bases at J; junction bases unmatched: 4. This CDR3 region has 13 residues. Germline-derived CDR1 and CDR2 are SGDLS and YYNGEE. The CDR3 here is CASSVTGEKTQYF. The DNA of the CDR3 is TGTGCCAGCAGCGTCACAGGGGAAAAGACCCAGTACTTC.

This clonotype occurred a few times. The gene calls are TRBV18 and TRBJ2-4; 7 bases map to TRBD2. The CDR3 sequence is 13 residues long. V shed 0 bases and J 9 bases; nucleotides not matched to a gene: 2. The V gene's germline CDR1 is KGHSH and CDR2 LQKENI. Written as DNA, the CDR3 is TGTGCCAGCTCACCACCAGGCGGGGGCATTCAGTACTTC. Amino acid sequence: CASSPPGGGIQYF.

This clonotype was recorded a few times. J is TRBJ1-1 and V is TRBV13, with unresolved D. V was trimmed by 4 bases and J by 4 bases, leaving 7 bases between them. CDR1 and CDR2 (germline): PRHDT, FYEKMQ (reference sequence). The CDR3 spans 12 residues. The CDR3 protein is CASSSKLTEAFF. The CDR3 region has the DNA TGTGCCAGCAGCTCGAAACTCACTGAAGCTTTCTTT. The full variable domain, in which reference TRBV13 and TRBJ1-1 provide the parts outside the CDR3, is AAGVIQSPRHLIKEKRETATLKCYPIPRHDTVYWYQQGPGQDPQFLISFYEKMQSDKGSIPDRFSAQQFSDYHSELNMSSLELGDSALYFCASSSKLTEAFFGQGTRLTVV.

This clonotype was seen a handful of times. The chain has TRBV20-1 and TRBJ2-2, with a possible D match to TRBD2 (6 bases). This CDR3 is built from 16 residues. The ends were cut back, 0 bases at V and 4 bases at J, with 15 bases in the middle. In germline, CDR1 is DFQATT, CDR2 SNEGSKA (reference sequence). This CDR3 reads CSAREGTGASTGELFF. The DNA for the CDR3 is TGCAGTGCTAGAGAGGGAACGGGAGCGAGCACCGGGGAGCTGTTTTTT.

V usage is TRBV5-1 and J usage is TRBJ2-2; D unclear. The CDR3 is made up of 14 amino acids. Germline CDR1 reads SGHRS; CDR2 reads YFSETQ. Deletions cut 0 bases from V and 7 bases from J, with 10 bases between. The DNA for the CDR3 is TGCGCCAGCAGCTTGGAAGGGCCGGGCGGGGAGCTGTTTTTT. Protein: CASSLEGPGGELFF.

The chain carries TRBV15 and TRBJ1-2; no clear D. The V end lost 0 bases, the J end lost 1 base, and 6 bases lay between the germline ends. Germline V gene data show CDR1 as LNHNV and CDR2 as YYDKDF (reference sequence). This CDR3 spans 14 amino acids. The CDR3 sequence: CATSREGLNYGYTF. In DNA form, the CDR3 reads TGTGCCACCAGCAGAGAAGGGCTTAACTATGGCTACACCTTC.

In its sample, this clonotype was seen a few times. The V call is TRBV5-8, the J call TRBJ2-7; 7 positions agree with TRBD2. With V trimmed by 0 bases and J by 4 bases, 4 bases remained unmatched. CDR1 SGHTS and CDR2 YDEGEE come from the germline V gene. This CDR3 comprises 14 residues. CDR3: CASSLVDGRYEQYF. In nucleotides, the CDR3 is TGTGCCAGCAGCTTGGTAGACGGGAGGTACGAGCAGTACTTC.

The CDR3 DNA is TGTGCCAGCAGTTTTAGTGGTGGCAGGAAGCTGTTTTTT. Protein sequence: CASSFSGGRKLFF. The rearrangement joins TRBV12-3 or TRBV12-4 to TRBJ1-4; D remains unclear. V gave up 3 bases and J gave up 14 bases, with 16 bases separating them. This CDR3 has 13 residues.

This chain uses TRBV5-6 with TRBJ2-5; no reliable D call. Germline-derived CDR1 and CDR2 are SGHDT and YYEEEE. V lost 4 bases and J lost 4, with 14 bases in between. The length of the CDR3 is 14 residues. CDR3 in amino acids: CASSRRLRIETQYF. Here the CDR3 DNA reads TGTGCCAGCAGCCGACGACTTCGAATAGAGACCCAGTACTTC.

This clonotype occurred a few times. The chain employs TRBV12-3 or TRBV12-4 and TRBJ1-1; D is possibly TRBD1 (6 bases). The CDR3 is 15 residues long. Deletions cut 5 bases from V and 5 bases from J, with 18 bases between. The CDR3 nucleotides read TGTGCCAGCAGTCCCCAGGGGAGGAGGTGGACTGAAGCTTTCTTT. As protein: CASSPQGRRWTEAFF.

The table lists this clonotype with a few counts. The CDR3, as DNA: TGTGCCAGCAATCCCCGAGAGACTAGCACAGATACGCAGTATTTT. Translating gives CASNPRETSTDTQYF. The gene calls are TRBV12-3 or TRBV12-4 and TRBJ2-3; D is unresolved. The CDR3 runs to 15 residues. Trimming shortened V by 7 bases and J by 0 bases, and 14 bases separated the two germline ends.

V gene TRBV2 combines with J gene TRBJ1-1; D is unclear. V was pared by 8 bases and J by 1 base, with 11 bases between. CDR1 SNHLY and CDR2 FYNNEI come from the germline V gene. The CDR3 is 13 amino acids. CDR3 in amino acids: CASQPGSNTEAFF. CDR3 sequence (DNA): TGTGCCAGCCAACCCGGGTCGAACACTGAAGCTTTCTTT.